This passage covers 13 T cell receptor beta chains from one sample sequenced in a study of regulatory T cells in long-lasting Graves disease (dated by TCRdb to the early 2020s). The sample's time point label, decoded: newly diagnosed GD, antithyroid drugs for less than 3 months. For both TCR sequencing and RNA sequencing, RNA was extracted from PBMCs using TRIzol. The library was built by means of multiplex PCR. Sequenced on an Illumina HiSeq 4000. iRepertoire HTBI primers and Arm-PCR amplification of CDR3 regions were used to construct TCR beta libraries. TCRdb's own reprocessing of the public reads used fastp at Q25 and MiXCR and kept productive beta chains. Rows are combined by CDR3 protein, so each entry shows the most common genes and DNA. This sample gives fewer than 650,000 distinct CDR3 sequences in total; approximately 16% of them show up just once. Around 12% of the sample goes to the ten largest clones.

These data also featured in a second study, about T cells in Graves' hyperthyroidism and ophthalmopathy.

The sample consisted of peripheral blood mononuclear cells (PBMCs), taken at new diagnosis, from a patient treated with antithyroid drugs. The receptor source for this set is a young man with Graves disease. Donor details come from another sample of the same person, matched by shared clones.

This clonotype was recorded once. The chain employs TRBV7-9 and TRBJ2-7; D may be TRBD2 (6 bases). The CDR3 runs 14 residues. The V and J ends lost 2 bases and 4 bases respectively, with 12 bases between them. Germline loops: CDR1 SEHNR, CDR2 FQNEAQ (reference sequence). The CDR3 spells CASSLFSGTYEQYF. Written as DNA, the CDR3 is TGTGCCAGCAGCTTATTCTCTGGGACTTACGAGCAGTACTTC. The full variable domain, rest sourced from reference TRBV7-9 and TRBJ2-7, is DTGVSQNPRHKITKRGQNVTFRCDPISEHNRLYWYRQTLGQGPEFLTYFQNEAQLEKSRLLSDRFSAERPKGSFSTLEIQRTEQGDSAMYLCASSLFSGTYEQYFGPGTRLTVT.

This clonotype was recorded many times. The rearrangement joins TRBV11-2 to TRBJ2-1; 13 nucleotides match TRBD2. The CDR3 length is 16 residues. Germline loops: CDR1 SGHAT, CDR2 FQNNGV. V shed 6 bases, J shed 0 bases, and the junction held 2 bases outside the gene matches. The DNA of the CDR3 is TGTGCCAGCAGGGGGACTAGCGGGATCTCCTACAATGAGCAGTTCTTC. Translated: CASRGTSGISYNEQFF.

This clonotype was picked up many times. V is TRBV27 and J is TRBJ1-3, with a possible D match to TRBD1 (6 bases). The germline gives CDR1 MNHEY, CDR2 SMNVEV (reference sequence). V was trimmed by 1 base and J by 7 bases, leaving 8 bases between them. The CDR3 spans 13 residues. CDR3 DNA sequence: TGTGCCAGCAGTTTATTAGGGGGTAACACCATATATTTT. Protein sequence: CASSLLGGNTIYF.

Many counts were recorded for this clonotype. This CDR3 reads CASSFTRGLGNQPQHF. CDR3 in DNA: TGTGCCAGCAGCTTCACTAGGGGGCTGGGCAATCAGCCCCAGCATTTT. The chain combines TRBV11-3 with TRBJ1-5; 7 bases line up with TRBD1. CDR3 size: 16 residues. The V segment lost 3 bases and the J segment 2 bases; nucleotides outside the gene matches: 7. Germline values: CDR1 SGHNT, CDR2 YENEEA.

The J gene is TRBJ2-1, the V gene TRBV5-4; either TRBD1 or TRBD2 may fit D (5 bases each). The V gene lost 4 bases and the J gene lost 6 bases, with 17 bases spanning the gap. CDR3 size: 15 residues. Germline-derived CDR1 and CDR2 are SGHNT and YYREEE (reference sequence). The CDR3 spells CASSPGTDFINEQFF. CDR3 in DNA: TGTGCCAGCAGCCCCGGGACGGACTTCATCAATGAGCAGTTCTTC.

This clonotype was seen repeatedly, ten times or more. The chain combines TRBV20-1 with TRBJ1-1, with 7 bases lining up with TRBD1. The CDR3 is made up of 14 amino acids. Germline CDR1 reads DFQATT; CDR2 reads SNEGSKA (reference sequence). V trimming: 0 bases; J trimming: 4 bases; junction bases outside the gene matches: 5. The DNA for the CDR3 is TGCAGTGCTAGAGACTACAGGGGTAGCACTGAAGCTTTCTTT. Translating it yields CSARDYRGSTEAFF.

In its sample, this clonotype was seen a few times. The J gene is TRBJ2-2, the V gene TRBV20-1, with D maybe TRBD2 (6 bases). Germline loops: CDR1 DFQATT, CDR2 SNEGSKA (reference sequence). Trimming took 4 bases from V and 0 from J, leaving 9 bases between them. This CDR3 is built from 14 residues. CDR3: CSATGLSNTGELFF. CDR3 sequence (DNA): TGCAGTGCTACGGGACTGTCGAACACCGGGGAGCTGTTTTTT.

Comments on this clonotype: This may be a read error, as it is one base from a much larger clone. The V call is TRBV6-1, the J call TRBJ1-5; D perhaps matches TRBD1 (6 bases). Germline V gives CDR1 MNHNS, CDR2 SASEGT. This CDR3 spans 13 amino acids. This CDR3 is CASSAGVNQSQHF. CDR3 nucleotide sequence: TGTGCCAGCAGTGCAGGGGTCAATCAGTCCCAGCATTTT.

This clonotype came up many times. The rearrangement links TRBV20-1 to TRBJ2-3; D is perhaps TRBD1 or TRBD2 (5 bases each). There are 11 residues in the CDR3. V was clipped by 5 bases and J by 5 bases, with 8 bases between them. The germline V gene has CDR1 DFQATT and CDR2 SNEGSKA (reference sequence). In DNA, the CDR3 is TGCAGTGCTTCTGGGGGAGATACGCAGTATTTT. Protein: CSASGGDTQYF.

The J gene is TRBJ2-3, the V gene TRBV3-1; D is perhaps TRBD1 (6 bases). The germline V gene encodes CDR1 LGHDT and CDR2 YNNKEL (reference sequence). The V gene lost 8 bases and the J gene lost 1 base, with 13 bases spanning the gap. CDR3 size: 14 residues. In DNA, the CDR3 is TGTGCCAGCCGGAACAGGGTTGGCACAGATACGCAGTATTTT. This gives the protein CASRNRVGTDTQYF.

The V call is TRBV2, the J call TRBJ2-3, with 8 bases lining up with TRBD2. The V gene's germline CDR1 is SNHLY and CDR2 FYNNEI. V was clipped by 3 bases and J by 5 bases; unmatched bases: 7. The CDR3 runs to 15 residues. CDR3 amino acids: CASSELGAGGDTQYF. The CDR3 DNA reads as TGTGCCAGCAGTGAGCTAGGCGCGGGGGGAGATACGCAGTATTTT.

In its sample, this clonotype was seen many times. The rearrangement uses TRBV20-1 and TRBJ2-1; 12 bases are a match to TRBD2. Unmatched junction bases numbered 8, after V lost 3 bases and J lost 8 bases. The germline gives CDR1 DFQATT, CDR2 SNEGSKA (reference sequence). This CDR3 has 15 amino acids. CDR3 region: CSASPSSGRVYEQFF. DNA of the CDR3: TGCAGTGCTAGCCCGTCTAGCGGGAGGGTGTATGAGCAGTTCTTC.

The chain has TRBV20-1 and TRBJ1-1; 10 bases line up with TRBD1. CDR1 and CDR2 (germline): DFQATT, SNEGSKA (reference sequence). The CDR3 is 12 amino acids. Trimming removed 5 bases from V and 6 bases from J; junction bases left unmatched: 3. The CDR3 bases are TGCAGTGCTCCCGACAGGGGGCCTGAAGCTTTCTTT. Encoded protein: CSAPDRGPEAFF.